Sequencing of this T cell receptor (beta chain) was carried out in a study of cytomegalovirus exposure and HLA in healthy donors. Overall study findings and caveats: Follow-up analysis later connected one missense variant in DCLRE1C with trimming of TCR beta V- and J-genes. The study carried out a later analysis of TCR beta sequences. It associated some 17,000 of them with specific HLA alleles at a false discovery rate of 0.05. In vitro data verified a few CMV-associated chains as specific for CMV antigens.

Germline V gene data show CDR1 as SEHNR and CDR2 as FQNEAQ (reference sequence). Trimming took 4 bases from V and 3 from J; bases not matched to a gene: 6. The CDR3 spans 14 residues. The study ran its PCR with 60 Vbeta and 13 Jbeta primers. Profiled with immunoSEQ multiplex PCR; TCRdb holds only in-frame clones, not every one. This sample yields over 85,000 clones, of which over 75% are seen a single time; under 5.5% belongs to the top ten. For this clone: What it binds is unknown.

The specimen was PBMCs. This TCR was sampled from a man between 35 and 55 years old in good health and CMV-seropositive. The chain joins TRBV7-9 to TRBJ2-7, with 7 bases aligning to TRBD1. Here the CDR3 reads CASSSPGQNYEQYF. CDR3 DNA sequence: TGTGCCAGCAGCTCCCCGGGACAGAACTACGAGCAGTACTTC.